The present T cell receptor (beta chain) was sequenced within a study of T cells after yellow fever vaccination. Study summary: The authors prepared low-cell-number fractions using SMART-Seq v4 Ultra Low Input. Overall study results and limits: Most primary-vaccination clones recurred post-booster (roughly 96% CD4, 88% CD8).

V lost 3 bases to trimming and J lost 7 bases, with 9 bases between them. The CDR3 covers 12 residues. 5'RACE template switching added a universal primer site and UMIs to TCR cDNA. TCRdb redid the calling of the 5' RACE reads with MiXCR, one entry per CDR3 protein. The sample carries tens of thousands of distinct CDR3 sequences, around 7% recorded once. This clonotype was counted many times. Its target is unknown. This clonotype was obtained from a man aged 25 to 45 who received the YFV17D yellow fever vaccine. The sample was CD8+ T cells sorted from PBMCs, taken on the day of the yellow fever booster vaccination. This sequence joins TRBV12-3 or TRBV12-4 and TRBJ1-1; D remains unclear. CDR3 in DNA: TGTGCCAGCAGTTTCCCACGCGGTGAAGCTTTCTTT. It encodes CASSFPRGEAFF.